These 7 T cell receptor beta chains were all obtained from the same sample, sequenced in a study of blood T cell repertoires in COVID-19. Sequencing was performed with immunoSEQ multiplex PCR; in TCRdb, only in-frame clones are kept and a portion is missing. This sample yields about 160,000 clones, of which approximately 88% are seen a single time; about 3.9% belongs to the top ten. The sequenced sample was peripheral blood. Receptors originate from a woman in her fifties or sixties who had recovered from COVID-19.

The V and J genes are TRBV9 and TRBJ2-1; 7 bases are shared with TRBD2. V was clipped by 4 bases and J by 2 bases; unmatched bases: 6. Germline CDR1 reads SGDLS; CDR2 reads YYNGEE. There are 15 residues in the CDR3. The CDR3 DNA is TGTGCCAGCAGCCCTCGGGGAGGGGCCTACAATGAGCAGTTCTTC. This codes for CASSPRGGAYNEQFF.

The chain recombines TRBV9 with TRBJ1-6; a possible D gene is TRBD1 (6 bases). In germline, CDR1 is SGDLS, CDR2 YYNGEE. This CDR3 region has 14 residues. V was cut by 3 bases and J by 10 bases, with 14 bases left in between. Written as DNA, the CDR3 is TGTGCCAGCAGCGCACAGGGAATGGGGTCACCCCTCCACTTT. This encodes CASSAQGMGSPLHF.

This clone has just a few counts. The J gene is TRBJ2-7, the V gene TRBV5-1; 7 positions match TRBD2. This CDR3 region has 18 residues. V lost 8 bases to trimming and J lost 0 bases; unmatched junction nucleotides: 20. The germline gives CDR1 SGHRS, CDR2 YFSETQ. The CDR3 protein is CASQLGGEGRFPSYEQYF. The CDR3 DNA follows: TGCGCCAGTCAGCTGGGAGGGGAGGGACGCTTTCCCTCCTACGAGCAGTACTTC.

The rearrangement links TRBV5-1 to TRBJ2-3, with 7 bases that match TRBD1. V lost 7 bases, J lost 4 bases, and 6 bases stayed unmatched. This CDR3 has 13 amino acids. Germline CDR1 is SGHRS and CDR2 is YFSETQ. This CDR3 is CASGPDRADTQYF. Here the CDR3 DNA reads TGCGCCAGCGGCCCTGACAGGGCAGATACGCAGTATTTT.

In DNA, the CDR3 is TGCGCCAGCAGCTTACAGGGGGCAGGTGAGACCCAGTACTTC. Translating it yields CASSLQGAGETQYF. V usage is TRBV5-1 and J usage is TRBJ2-5; TRBD1 agrees at 9 bases. Germline CDR1 SGHRS, CDR2 YFSETQ. The V segment lost 2 bases and the J segment 5 bases; nucleotides outside the gene matches: 4. The CDR3 runs to 14 residues.

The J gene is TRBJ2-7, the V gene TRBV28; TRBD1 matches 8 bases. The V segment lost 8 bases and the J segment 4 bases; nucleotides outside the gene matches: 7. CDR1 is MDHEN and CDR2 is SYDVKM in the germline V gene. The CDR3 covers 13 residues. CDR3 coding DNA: TGTGCCAGCGGATTGACAGGGGAGTACGAGCAGTACTTC. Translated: CASGLTGEYEQYF.

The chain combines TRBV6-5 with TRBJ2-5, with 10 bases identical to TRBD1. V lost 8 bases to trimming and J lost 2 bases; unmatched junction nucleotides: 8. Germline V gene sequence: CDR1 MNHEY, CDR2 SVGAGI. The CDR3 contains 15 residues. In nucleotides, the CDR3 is TGTGCCAGCTTGACAGGGGGCGCGGGACAAGAGACCCAGTACTTC. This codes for CASLTGGAGQETQYF.